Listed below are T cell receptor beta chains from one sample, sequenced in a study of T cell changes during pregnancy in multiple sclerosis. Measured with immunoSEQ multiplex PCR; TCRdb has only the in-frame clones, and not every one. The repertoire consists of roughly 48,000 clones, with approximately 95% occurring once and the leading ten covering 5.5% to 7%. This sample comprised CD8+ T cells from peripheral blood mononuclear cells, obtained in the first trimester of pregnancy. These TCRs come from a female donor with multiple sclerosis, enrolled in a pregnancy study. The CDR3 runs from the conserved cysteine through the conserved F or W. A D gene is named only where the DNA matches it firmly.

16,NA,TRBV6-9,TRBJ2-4,CASSRSTGVAKNIQYF,TGTGCCAGCAGCCGAAGTACGGGGGTAGCCAAAAACATTCAGTACTTC
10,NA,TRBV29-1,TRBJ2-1,CSVEGGELFF,TGCAGCGTTGAAGGGGGGGAGTTGTTCTTC
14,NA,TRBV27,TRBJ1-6,CASSFHRVRGPLHF,TGTGCCAGCAGTTTTCACAGGGTGAGGGGACCCCTCCACTTT
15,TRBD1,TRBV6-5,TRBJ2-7,CASSYGQGSNYEQYF,TGTGCCAGCAGTTACGGACAGGGTAGTAACTACGAGCAGTACTTC
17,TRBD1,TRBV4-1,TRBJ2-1,CASSQDPGDRVNNEQFF,TGCGCCAGCAGCCAAGATCCGGGGGACAGGGTAAACAATGAGCAGTTCTTC
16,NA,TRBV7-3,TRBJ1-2,CASSQTKGDANYGYTF,TGTGCCAGCAGCCAAACCAAAGGGGATGCTAACTATGGCTACACCTTC
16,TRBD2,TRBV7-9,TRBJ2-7,CASSLEGQRESAEQYF,TGTGCCAGCAGCTTAGAAGGGCAGCGGGAGTCGGCCGAGCAGTACTTC
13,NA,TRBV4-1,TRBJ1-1,CASSLGTNTEAFF,TGCGCCAGCAGTCTGGGGACAAACACTGAAGCTTTCTTT
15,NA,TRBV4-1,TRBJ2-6,CASSRPGSGANVLTF,TGCGCCAGCAGCCGCCCGGGCTCTGGGGCCAACGTCCTGACTTTC
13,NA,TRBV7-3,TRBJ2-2,CASSPLNTGELFF,TGTGCCAGCAGCCCCTTAAACACCGGGGAGCTGTTTTTT
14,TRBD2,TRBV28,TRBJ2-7,CASSFLAGVAEQYF,TGTGCCAGCAGTTTTCTAGCGGGAGTTGCCGAGCAGTACTTC
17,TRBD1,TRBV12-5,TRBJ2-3,CASGFPSSTGVTDTQYF,TGTGCTAGTGGTTTCCCATCCTCTACAGGGGTGACAGATACGCAGTATTTT
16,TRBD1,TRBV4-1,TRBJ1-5,CASSQDLGTGVQPQHF,TGCGCCAGCAGCCAGGATCTCGGGACAGGGGTTCAGCCCCAGCATTTT
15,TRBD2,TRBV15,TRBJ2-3,CATSRTSGFTDTQYF,TGTGCCACCAGCAGGACTAGCGGATTCACAGATACGCAGTATTTT
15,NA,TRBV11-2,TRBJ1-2,CASSPRPTGVYGYTF,TGTGCCAGCAGCCCTCGACCGACAGGCGTTTATGGCTACACCTTC
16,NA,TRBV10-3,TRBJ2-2,CAISGGGDGNTGELFF,TGTGCCATCAGTGGCGGAGGGGACGGGAACACCGGGGAGCTGTTTTTT